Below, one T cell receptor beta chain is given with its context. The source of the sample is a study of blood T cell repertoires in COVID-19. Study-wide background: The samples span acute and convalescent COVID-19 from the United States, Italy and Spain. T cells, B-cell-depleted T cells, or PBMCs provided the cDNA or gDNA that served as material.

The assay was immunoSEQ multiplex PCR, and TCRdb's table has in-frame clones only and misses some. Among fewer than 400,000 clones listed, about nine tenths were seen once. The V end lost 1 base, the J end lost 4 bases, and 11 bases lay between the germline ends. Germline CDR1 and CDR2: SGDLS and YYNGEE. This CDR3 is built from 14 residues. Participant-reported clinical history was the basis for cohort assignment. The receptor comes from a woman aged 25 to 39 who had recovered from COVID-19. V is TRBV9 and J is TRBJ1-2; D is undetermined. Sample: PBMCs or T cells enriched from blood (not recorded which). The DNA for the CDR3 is TGTGCCAGCAGCGTATCTCAGACAAGCTATGGCTACACCTTC. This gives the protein CASSVSQTSYGYTF.